This T cell receptor beta chain comes out of a study of cytomegalovirus exposure and HLA in healthy donors. Whole-study findings and limits: In presence/absence analyses, roughly uniform sequencing depth across donors was assumed. Association of a missense DCLRE1C variant with TCR beta V- and J-gene trimming was reported in a later analysis. In a later analysis, at a false discovery rate of 0.05, roughly 18,000 TCR beta sequences were associated with HLA alleles.

It was with 60 Vbeta and 13 Jbeta primers that the PCR ran. TCRdb's table, derived via immunoSEQ multiplex PCR, lists solely in-frame clones and lacks some. The sample holds over 70,000 clones; about 80% are singletons and the top ten take approximately 3.2%. V dropped 6 bases and J dropped 1 base, with 12 bases sitting between them. The CDR3 is 15 residues long. Germline CDR1 MNHNS, CDR2 SASEGT. For this clone: Its matching antigen is unknown.

Sequencing used PBMCs. This TCR came from a man aged 50 to 60 in good health and CMV-seropositive. V is TRBV6-1 and J is TRBJ2-2; possibly TRBD1 for D (6 bases). Here the CDR3 DNA reads TGTGCCAGCAGGACCGGGACATGGAACACCGGGGAGCTGTTTTTT. Amino acids: CASRTGTWNTGELFF.